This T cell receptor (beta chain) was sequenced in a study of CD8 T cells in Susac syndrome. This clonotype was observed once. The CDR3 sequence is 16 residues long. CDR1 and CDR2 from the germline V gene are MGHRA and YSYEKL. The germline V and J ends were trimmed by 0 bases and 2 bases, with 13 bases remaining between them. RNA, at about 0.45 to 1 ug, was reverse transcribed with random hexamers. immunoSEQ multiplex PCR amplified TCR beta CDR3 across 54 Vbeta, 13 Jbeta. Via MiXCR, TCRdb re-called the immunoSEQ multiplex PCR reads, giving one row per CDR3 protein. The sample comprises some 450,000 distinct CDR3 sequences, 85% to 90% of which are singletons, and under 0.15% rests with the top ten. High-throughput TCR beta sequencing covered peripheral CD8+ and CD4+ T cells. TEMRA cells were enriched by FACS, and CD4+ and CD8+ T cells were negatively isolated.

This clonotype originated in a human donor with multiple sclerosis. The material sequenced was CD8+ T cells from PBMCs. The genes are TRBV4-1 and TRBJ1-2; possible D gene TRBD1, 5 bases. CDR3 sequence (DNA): TGCGCCAGCAGCCAAGATCCGGCAGGGCCCAACTATGGCTACACCTTC. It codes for CASSQDPAGPNYGYTF.